Listed here are 31 T cell receptor beta chains from one sample, sequenced in a study of OX40 agonist ivuxolimab in advanced cancers. TCRdb keeps only in-frame clones here, not all; method: immunoSEQ multiplex PCR. The data show some 10,000 clones, about 90% seen once. The material was CD4+ or CD8+ T cells sorted from blood, obtained in a trial of the OX40 agonist ivuxolimab. These receptors were obtained from an adult with an advanced solid tumor such as melanoma, head and neck, liver or kidney cancer.

J is TRBJ2-5 and V is TRBV4-1; D perhaps matches TRBD2 (5 bases). The germline V gene encodes CDR1 MGHRA and CDR2 YSYEKL. The ends were cut back, 3 bases at V and 4 bases at J, with 15 bases in the middle. The CDR3 loop spans 15 amino acids. The CDR3 here is CASSQLGGWGETQYF. The CDR3 coding sequence is TGCGCCAGCAGCCAGCTGGGCGGGTGGGGAGAGACCCAGTACTTC.

By sample fraction, this clone is medium-sized. The chain couples TRBV27 to TRBJ1-2; D may be TRBD1 (5 bases). The CDR3 runs 14 residues. From germline, CDR1 is MNHEY and CDR2 SMNVEV (reference sequence). Trimming shortened V by 7 bases and J by 3 bases, and 15 bases separated the two germline ends. The CDR3 coding sequence is TGTGCCAGCACCCCTCTGGGGCAAGACTATGGCTACACCTTC. This encodes CASTPLGQDYGYTF.

This clone was seen a single time. The genes are TRBV29-1 and TRBJ2-1, with D uncertain. Per germline, CDR1 SQVTM and CDR2 ANQGSEA. V lost 8 bases to trimming and J lost 5 bases, with 4 bases between them. The CDR3 extends over 9 amino acids. The CDR3 sequence is CSIDNEQFF. DNA of the CDR3: TGCAGCATCGACAATGAGCAGTTCTTC.

This clone was found a few times. The chain couples TRBV6-5 to TRBJ2-5; unclear D gene. V lost 2 bases and J 4 bases, leaving 14 bases between the germline ends. The CDR3 runs to 15 residues. Germline CDR1 and CDR2: MNHEY and SVGAGI. The CDR3 DNA is TGTGCCAGCAGTTACGGTTTGGGGAAGTCAGAGACCCAGTACTTC. Protein: CASSYGLGKSETQYF.

The chain links TRBV29-1 to TRBJ2-3; D is unclear. The CDR3 consists of 10 residues. V gave up 7 bases and J gave up 0 bases, with 2 bases separating them. CDR1 is SQVTM, CDR2 ANQGSEA, per germline. This CDR3 is CSASTDTQYF. CDR3 nucleotides: TGCAGCGCTAGCACAGATACGCAGTATTTT.

This clone was seen a handful of times. This rearrangement joins TRBV7-8 to TRBJ2-7; D is ambiguous. Per germline, CDR1 SGHVS and CDR2 FQNEAQ. V shed 0 bases and J shed 2 bases, with 11 bases lying between them. The CDR3 runs 15 residues. CDR3 in amino acids: CASSLARFLAYEQYF. DNA of the CDR3: TGTGCCAGCAGCTTAGCGAGGTTTCTTGCCTACGAGCAGTACTTC. The full variable domain, its missing parts supplied by reference TRBV7-8 and TRBJ2-7, is GAGVSQSPRYKVAKRGQDVALRCDPISGHVSLFWYQQALGQGPEFLTYFQNEAQLDKSGLPSDRFFAERPEGSVSTLKIQRTQQEDSAVYLCASSLARFLAYEQYFGPGTRLTVT.

This clone was seen once. The chain carries TRBV4-1 and TRBJ1-5; D gene unclear. The CDR3 sequence is 16 residues long. Germline V gene lookup returns CDR1 MGHRA and CDR2 YSYEKL. Trimming took off 0 bases at V and 0 bases at J, with 9 bases between the two ends. The CDR3 reads CASSQEGTYSNQPQHF. CDR3 bases: TGCGCCAGCAGCCAAGAGGGCACTTATAGCAATCAGCCCCAGCATTTT.

The rearrangement uses TRBV5-1 and TRBJ1-1; D is unresolved. This CDR3 is 13 amino acids long. Per germline, CDR1 SGHRS and CDR2 YFSETQ. The V gene lost 4 bases and the J gene lost 7 bases, with 14 bases spanning the gap. The CDR3 sequence: CASSPGMGFEAFF. The DNA of the CDR3 is TGCGCCAGCAGCCCCGGCATGGGGTTTGAAGCTTTCTTT. Variable domain in full (rest from reference TRBV5-1 and TRBJ1-1): KAGVTQTPRYLIKTRGQQVTLSCSPISGHRSVSWYQQTPGQGLQFLFEYFSETQRNKGNFPGRFSGRQFSNSRSEMNVSTLELGDSALYLCASSPGMGFEAFFGQGTRLTVV.

By share, this clone counts as medium-sized. This sample also contains other DNA sequences that code for the same CDR3. The chain employs TRBV5-8 and TRBJ2-1; the match to TRBD1 covers 7 bases. The CDR3 has 18 amino acids. Germline lookup yields CDR1 SGHTS and CDR2 YDEGEE. J gave up 5 bases and V 0 bases, and 14 bases lay outside the gene matches. CDR3 DNA sequence: TGTGCCAGCAGCTTGGCCCGGACAGGACCCATAAATAACAATGAGCAGTTCTTC. This codes for CASSLARTGPINNNEQFF.

This clone was observed a handful of times. The chain has TRBV11-3 and TRBJ1-3; D uncertain. CDR1 is SGHNT, CDR2 YENEEA, per germline. This CDR3 has 14 amino acids. V lost 3 bases and J lost 2, with 8 bases in between. CDR3 in amino acids: CASSFRTTGNTIYF. CDR3 nucleotide sequence: TGTGCCAGCAGCTTCCGGACGACTGGAAACACCATATATTTT.

CDR3 coding DNA: TGTGCCAGCAGGTCCAGGGAAGATGGCAAGCAGTACTTC. This translates into CASRSREDGKQYF. The V and J genes are TRBV11-3 and TRBJ2-7, with a possible D match to TRBD1 (5 bases). The CDR3 has 13 residues. Germline V CDR1 and CDR2: SGHNT, YENEEA. Trimming left V 6 bases short and J 8 bases short, with 17 bases between.

The chain uses TRBV19 and TRBJ2-2; weak D call: TRBD2 (6 bases). V lost 7 bases to trimming and J lost 1 base, with 16 bases between them. This CDR3 is built from 16 residues. CDR1 and CDR2 from the germline V gene are LNHDA and SQIVND (reference sequence). This CDR3 reads CASTLAPGGNTGELFF. CDR3 bases: TGTGCCAGTACCCTCGCACCCGGGGGGAACACCGGGGAGCTGTTTTTT.

This chain uses TRBV6-1 with TRBJ1-2, with 9 bases fitting TRBD1. This CDR3 spans 16 amino acids. The germline V gene has CDR1 MNHNS and CDR2 SASEGT. The V and J ends lost 4 bases and 5 bases, in that order; junction bases with no gene match: 11. The CDR3 coding sequence is TGTGCCAGCAGTGTTAATAAACAGGGGGCGGGATATGGCTACACCTTC. Translating it yields CASSVNKQGAGYGYTF.

The chain joins TRBV19 to TRBJ2-3, with TRBD2 matching over 10 bases. The CDR3 extends over 16 amino acids. J lost 4 bases, V lost 5 bases, and 9 bases had no gene match. Germline V gene lookup returns CDR1 LNHDA and CDR2 SQIVND (reference sequence). The CDR3 spells CASSVLAGGAADTQYF. The CDR3 DNA reads as TGTGCCAGTAGTGTCTTAGCGGGGGGTGCGGCAGATACGCAGTATTTT.

The V call is TRBV4-2, the J call TRBJ1-1; a possible D gene is TRBD1 (5 bases). Germline CDR1 LGHNA, CDR2 YNFKEQ. This CDR3 spans 18 amino acids. V was shortened by 5 bases and J by 0 bases, with 22 bases between the two germline ends. The CDR3 loop is CASSLVWGSTEVNTEAFF. The CDR3 DNA follows: TGTGCCAGCAGCTTGGTATGGGGCTCGACCGAAGTGAACACTGAAGCTTTCTTT.

The V and J genes are TRBV5-4 and TRBJ2-3, with TRBD2 as a possible D gene (5 bases). V was trimmed by 6 bases and J by 2 bases, leaving 10 bases between them. The germline CDR1 and CDR2 sequences are SGHNT and YYREEE (reference sequence). The CDR3 sequence is 13 residues long. Here the CDR3 DNA reads TGTGCCAGCAAGGGAGCGCACACAGATACGCAGTATTTT. This sequence encodes CASKGAHTDTQYF. Variable domain in full (rest from reference TRBV5-4 and TRBJ2-3): ETGVTQSPTHLIKTRGQQVTLRCSSQSGHNTVSWYQQALGQGPQFIFQYYREEENGRGNFPPRFSGLQFPNYSSELNVNALELDDSALYLCASKGAHTDTQYFGPGTRLTVL.

The chain employs TRBV4-1 and TRBJ2-7, with D possibly being TRBD1 (7 bases). The length of the CDR3 is 15 residues. Per germline, CDR1 MGHRA and CDR2 YSYEKL. V gave up 1 base and J gave up 3 bases, with 13 bases separating them. DNA for the CDR3: TGCGCCAGCAGCCAAGTGATTCAGGGGGGCTACGAGCAGTACTTC. Encoded protein: CASSQVIQGGYEQYF.

The J gene is TRBJ2-3, the V gene TRBV4-2, with TRBD1 as a possible D gene (6 bases). V shed 2 bases and J shed 5 bases, with 17 bases lying between them. The CDR3 contains 16 residues. Germline CDR1 is LGHNA and CDR2 is YNFKEQ. CDR3 region: CASSQRDNPSGDTQYF. In DNA form, the CDR3 reads TGTGCCAGCAGCCAACGGGACAACCCCTCGGGAGATACGCAGTATTTT.

This chain links TRBV27 with TRBJ2-7, with D possibly being TRBD2 (6 bases). The ends were cut back, 7 bases at V and 4 bases at J, with 20 bases in the middle. In germline, CDR1 is MNHEY, CDR2 SMNVEV (reference sequence). The CDR3 totals 15 residues. The CDR3 protein is CASTPIGFSGYEQYF. The CDR3 DNA reads as TGTGCCAGCACTCCAATCGGGTTTAGCGGTTACGAGCAGTACTTC.

Points on this clone: The junction does not match germline at one end; this may be a read error. This sequence joins TRBV5-3 and TRBJ1-5; D gene unclear. TRBV5-3 is sorted into the ORF group, with uncertain function. CDR3 length: 15 residues. The CDR3 region is CARSPEARSSQPQHF. The DNA for the CDR3 is TGTGCCAGAAGCCCGGAGGCCCGAAGCAGTCAGCCCCAGCATTTT.

This clone was found once. The chain links TRBV7-9 to TRBJ2-2; maybe TRBD2 (6 bases). The CDR3 runs to 15 residues. V lost 3 bases, J lost 6 bases, and 14 bases lay in between. Per germline, CDR1 SEHNR and CDR2 FQNEAQ (reference sequence). DNA of the CDR3: TGTGCCAGCAGCTTCCGGGACTCCCTAGCCGGGGAGCTGTTTTTT. This sequence encodes CASSFRDSLAGELFF.

The rearrangement links TRBV5-1 to TRBJ1-1, with TRBD1 matching 8 bases. CDR1 and CDR2 (germline): SGHRS, YFSETQ. Unmatched junction bases numbered 3, after V lost 4 bases and J lost 4 bases. This CDR3 is built from 13 residues. CDR3 nucleotide sequence: TGCGCCAGCAGCCTTACAGGGGGCACTGAAGCTTTCTTT. It translates to CASSLTGGTEAFF.

CDR3: CASSEPTGGRDEAFF. The DNA for the CDR3 is TGTGCCAGCAGTGAACCGACAGGTGGGCGGGATGAAGCTTTCTTT. The chain recombines TRBV6-1 with TRBJ1-1; D is possibly TRBD1 (6 bases). The CDR3 runs to 15 residues. Germline-derived CDR1 and CDR2 are MNHNS and SASEGT. Trimming left V 2 bases short and J 7 bases short, with 17 bases between.

The chain couples TRBV29-1 to TRBJ2-3; D may correspond to TRBD1 or TRBD2 (5 bases each). This CDR3 region has 17 residues. Germline values: CDR1 SQVTM, CDR2 ANQGSEA. V was cut by 6 bases and J by 2 bases, with 24 bases left in between. The CDR3 loop is CSVPGPRDPGPTDTQYF. CDR3 DNA sequence: TGCAGCGTCCCGGGCCCCCGGGACCCTGGACCCACAGATACGCAGTATTTT.

This rearrangement joins TRBV2 to TRBJ2-7; TRBD1 might be the D (5 bases). Germline V gene sequence: CDR1 SNHLY, CDR2 FYNNEI. This CDR3 is 14 amino acids long. V lost 1 base and J lost 2, with 9 bases in between. The CDR3 sequence: CASSEVGATYEQYF. In DNA, the CDR3 is TGTGCCAGCAGTGAAGTAGGGGCTACCTACGAGCAGTACTTC.

J is TRBJ1-5 and V is TRBV10-2; the D gene is possibly TRBD1 (6 bases). Germline V gene data show CDR1 as WSHSY and CDR2 as SAAADI. The CDR3 sequence is 13 residues long. Trimming took off 5 bases at V and 7 bases at J, with 12 bases between the two ends. Here the CDR3 DNA reads TGCGCCAGCAGTACAGGGTACTCACAGCCCCAGCATTTT. Translation: CASSTGYSQPQHF.

The chain recombines TRBV5-6 with TRBJ2-3; D remains unclear. The CDR3 totals 14 residues. V lost 0 bases and J 4 bases, leaving 9 bases between the germline ends. CDR1 is SGHDT, CDR2 YYEEEE, per germline. In DNA, the CDR3 is TGTGCCAGCAGCTTGGGTGTGAACGCAGATACGCAGTATTTT. Its translation is CASSLGVNADTQYF.

V is TRBV5-6 and J is TRBJ1-1; D unresolved. V gave up 0 bases and J gave up 4 bases, with 10 bases separating them. Germline CDR1 SGHDT, CDR2 YYEEEE. CDR3 length equals 14 residues. CDR3 protein: CASSLGGYATEAFF. The CDR3 coding sequence is TGTGCCAGCAGCTTGGGAGGGTATGCCACTGAAGCTTTCTTT.

CDR3 coding DNA: TGTGCCAGTAGTATCGGACAGGGCGTCTATGGCTACACCTTC. Translation: CASSIGQGVYGYTF. The gene calls are TRBV19 and TRBJ1-2; 8 bases fit TRBD1. Germline V gene lookup returns CDR1 LNHDA and CDR2 SQIVND (reference sequence). The CDR3 extends over 14 amino acids. V lost 3 bases, J lost 4 bases, and 4 bases stayed unmatched.

The chain recombines TRBV6-5 with TRBJ2-4; D possibly uses TRBD1 or TRBD2 (5 bases each). V lost 0 bases and J lost 13, with 13 bases in between. There are 13 residues in the CDR3. Germline V CDR1 and CDR2: MNHEY, SVGAGI. This CDR3 is CASSYSLVEGQYF. The CDR3 DNA is TGTGCCAGCAGTTACTCCTTGGTTGAGGGGCAGTACTTC.

The rearrangement links TRBV6-5 to TRBJ2-1, with D hard to call. The V end lost 0 bases, the J end lost 6 bases, and 9 bases lay between the germline ends. This CDR3 is 14 amino acids long. CDR1 and CDR2 (germline): MNHEY, SVGAGI. This CDR3 reads CASSYSNMGNEQFF. CDR3 DNA: TGTGCCAGCAGTTACTCCAATATGGGCAATGAGCAGTTCTTC.